Below, 4 T cell receptor beta chains from the same sample are listed, as sequenced in a study of CD8 T cells in ankylosing spondylitis. TCRdb itself ran the 5' RACE reads through MiXCR, one entry per CDR3 protein. The sample includes about 200,000 distinct CDR3 sequences, about 13% of them seen just once. Sequenced material: blood, either unsorted or a sorted T cell fraction (not recorded which). These receptors were obtained from a male donor with ankylosing spondylitis or in good health (not recorded which).

V gene TRBV5-1 combines with J gene TRBJ2-7; D is tentatively TRBD1 or TRBD2 (5 bases each). Trimming shortened V by 0 bases and J by 3 bases, and 10 bases separated the two germline ends. The CDR3 spans 14 residues. Germline-derived CDR1 and CDR2 are SGHRS and YFSETQ. This CDR3 is CASSLARGIYEQYF. DNA of the CDR3: TGCGCCAGCAGCTTGGCGAGGGGAATCTACGAGCAGTACTTC. The variable domain in full, completed from reference TRBV5-1 and TRBJ2-7, reads KAGVTQTPRYLIKTRGQQVTLSCSPISGHRSVSWYQQTPGQGLQFLFEYFSETQRNKGNFPGRFSGRQFSNSRSEMNVSTLELGDSALYLCASSLARGIYEQYFGPGTRLTVT.

V and J are TRBV2 and TRBJ1-2; D gene ambiguous. CDR1 and CDR2 from the germline V gene are SNHLY and FYNNEI. The CDR3 is made up of 12 amino acids. Trimming shortened V by 10 bases and J by 3 bases, and 12 bases separated the two germline ends. CDR3 residues: CATLRIDYGYTF. The CDR3 nucleotides are TGTGCCACCCTAAGAATCGACTATGGCTACACCTTC.

This clonotype was recorded at least ten times. The CDR3 nucleotides read TGTGCCAGCAGTGAAGGAGGGGGCGAGCAGTACTTC. This gives the protein CASSEGGGEQYF. The rearrangement uses TRBV6-1 and TRBJ2-7; a possible D gene is TRBD1 (6 bases). The germline V and J ends were trimmed by 1 base and 6 bases, with 7 bases remaining between them. Germline assignment: CDR1 MNHNS and CDR2 SASEGT. This CDR3 spans 12 amino acids.

This clonotype was observed at least ten times. The V call is TRBV5-1, the J call TRBJ2-2; TRBD1 might be the D (5 bases). This CDR3 region has 13 residues. The V gene's germline CDR1 is SGHRS and CDR2 YFSETQ. Trimming took 4 bases from V and 6 from J, leaving 10 bases between them. The CDR3: CASSMAGPGELFF. CDR3 nucleotides: TGCGCCAGCAGCATGGCAGGGCCCGGGGAGCTGTTTTTT.